The entry below gives a single T cell receptor beta chain sequence along with its context. As yet, its antigen is unknown. This sample stems from a study of T cell responses to AZD1222 COVID-19 vaccine. Study-wide results and limits: Vaccination with two AZD1222 doses was followed by a rise in Spike-specific TCR breadth and depth. Among those given AZD1222, only five or six were seropositive at baseline.

Sequencing used immunoSEQ multiplex PCR; TCRdb keeps in-frame clones, though not all of them. The sample carries 100,000 to 150,000 clones, 80% to 90% recorded once. In germline, CDR1 is SGDLS, CDR2 YYNGEE. The V end was cut by 5 bases, the J end by 0 bases, with 9 bases between. The CDR3 covers 15 residues. The J gene is TRBJ2-6, the V gene TRBV9; D is ambiguous. The TCR was taken from an adult in good health. Sequenced material: peripheral blood, taken on day 0 of AZD1222 vaccination. The CDR3 is CASSLQDSGANVLTF. The CDR3 DNA follows: TGTGCCAGCAGTCTGCAGGACTCTGGGGCCAACGTCCTGACTTTC.